What follows is one T cell receptor (beta chain) and its context. Its antigen remains unidentified. The data were taken from a study of cytomegalovirus exposure and HLA in healthy donors. Study-wide results and caveats: In a later analysis, CMV-associated beta chains were mostly HLA-associated, it appeared. Prior analysis indicated that the majority of TCR beta V segments exhibited productivity approximately 90% or approximately 30% of the time. The study designated fewer than 200 TCR beta chains cytomegalovirus-associated.

Donors were nominally healthy when sampled, though unrecorded immune exposures were likely. Germline V gives CDR1 SGDLS, CDR2 YYNGEE. Between the trimmed V and J ends, which lost 1 base and 1 base, there was a span of 10 bases. The CDR3 runs 15 residues. 60 Vbeta and 13 Jbeta primers were used in PCR. Generated by immunoSEQ multiplex PCR, the TCRdb table keeps only in-frame clones and is missing some. This sample contains some 84,000 clones. Sequenced material: PBMCs. V usage is TRBV9 and J usage is TRBJ2-3; perhaps TRBD1 as D (5 bases). The receptor was derived from a man aged 45-65 years in good health and CMV-seronegative. The CDR3 protein is CASSVRTGGTDTQYF. The CDR3, as DNA: TGTGCCAGCAGCGTAAGAACAGGAGGCACAGATACGCAGTATTTT. The whole variable domain, remainder taken from reference TRBV9 and TRBJ2-3, is DSGVTQTPKHLITATGQRVTLRCSPRSGDLSVYWYQQSLDQGLQFLIQYYNGEERAKGNILERFSAQQFPDLHSELNLSSLELGDSALYFCASSVRTGGTDTQYFGPGTRLTVL.